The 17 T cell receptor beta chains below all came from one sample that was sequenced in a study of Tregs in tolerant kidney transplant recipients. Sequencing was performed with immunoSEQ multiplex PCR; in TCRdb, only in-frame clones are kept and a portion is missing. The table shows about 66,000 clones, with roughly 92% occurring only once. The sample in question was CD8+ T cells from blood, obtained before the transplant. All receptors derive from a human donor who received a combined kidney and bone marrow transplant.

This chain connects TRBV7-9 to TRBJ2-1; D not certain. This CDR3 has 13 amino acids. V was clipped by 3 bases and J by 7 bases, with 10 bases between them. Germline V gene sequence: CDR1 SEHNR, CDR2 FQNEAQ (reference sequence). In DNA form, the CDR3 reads TGTGCCAGCAGCTTCGGTCTGAGGAATGAGCAGTTCTTC. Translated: CASSFGLRNEQFF.

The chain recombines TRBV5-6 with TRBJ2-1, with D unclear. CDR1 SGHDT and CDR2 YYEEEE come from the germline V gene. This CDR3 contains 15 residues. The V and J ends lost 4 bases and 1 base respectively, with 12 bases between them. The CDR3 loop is CASSPLAESYNEQFF. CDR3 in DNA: TGTGCCAGCAGCCCCCTGGCAGAATCCTACAATGAGCAGTTCTTC.

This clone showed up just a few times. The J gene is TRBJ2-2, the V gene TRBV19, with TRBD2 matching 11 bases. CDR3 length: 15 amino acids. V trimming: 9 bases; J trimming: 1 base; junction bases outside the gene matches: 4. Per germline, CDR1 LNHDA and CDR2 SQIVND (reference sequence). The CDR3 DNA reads TGTGCCAGCTCGGGACTAGCGGAGAACACCGGGGAGCTGTTTTTT. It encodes CASSGLAENTGELFF.

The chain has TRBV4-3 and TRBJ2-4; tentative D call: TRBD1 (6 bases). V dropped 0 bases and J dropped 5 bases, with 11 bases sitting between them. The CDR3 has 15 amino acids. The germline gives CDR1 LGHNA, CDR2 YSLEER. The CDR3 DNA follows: TGCGCCAGCAGCCAAGATGAGTGGACAGAAAACATTCAGTACTTC. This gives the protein CASSQDEWTENIQYF.

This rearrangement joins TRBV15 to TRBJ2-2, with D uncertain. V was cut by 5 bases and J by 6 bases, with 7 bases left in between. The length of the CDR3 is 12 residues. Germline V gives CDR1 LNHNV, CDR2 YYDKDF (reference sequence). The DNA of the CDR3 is TGTGCCACCAGCCCCCTCTCCGGGGAGCTGTTTTTT. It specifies CATSPLSGELFF.

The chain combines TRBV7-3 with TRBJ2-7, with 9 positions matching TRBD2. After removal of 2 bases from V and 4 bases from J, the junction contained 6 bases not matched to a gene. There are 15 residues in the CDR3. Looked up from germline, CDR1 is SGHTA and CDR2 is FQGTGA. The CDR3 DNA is TGTGCCAGCAGCTTATATGGCGGGAGGGCGTACGAGCAGTACTTC. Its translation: CASSLYGGRAYEQYF.

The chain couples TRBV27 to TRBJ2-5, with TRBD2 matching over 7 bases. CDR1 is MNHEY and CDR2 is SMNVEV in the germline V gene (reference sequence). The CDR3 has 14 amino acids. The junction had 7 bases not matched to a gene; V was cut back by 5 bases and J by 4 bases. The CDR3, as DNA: TGTGCCAGCAGTCTAGCTAGCGGTAGAGAGACCCAGTACTTC. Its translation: CASSLASGRETQYF.

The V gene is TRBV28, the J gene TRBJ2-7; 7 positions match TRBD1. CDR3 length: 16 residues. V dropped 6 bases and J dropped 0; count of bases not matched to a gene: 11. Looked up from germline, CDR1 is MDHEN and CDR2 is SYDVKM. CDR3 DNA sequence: TGTGCCAGCAGAGACAGGGTGGACGTTTCCTCCTACGAGCAGTACTTC. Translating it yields CASRDRVDVSSYEQYF.

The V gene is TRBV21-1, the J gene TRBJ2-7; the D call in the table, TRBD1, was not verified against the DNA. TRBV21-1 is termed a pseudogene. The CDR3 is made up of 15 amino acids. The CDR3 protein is CASSTAPGQTYEQYF. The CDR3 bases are TGTGCCAGCAGCACGGCCCCCGGACAAACCTACGAGCAGTACTTC.

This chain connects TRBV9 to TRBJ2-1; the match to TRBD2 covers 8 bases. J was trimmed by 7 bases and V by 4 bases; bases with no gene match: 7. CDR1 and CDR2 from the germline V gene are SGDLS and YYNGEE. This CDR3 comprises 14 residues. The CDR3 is CASSTFSGVNEQFF. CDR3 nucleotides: TGTGCCAGCAGCACCTTTAGCGGGGTAAATGAGCAGTTCTTC. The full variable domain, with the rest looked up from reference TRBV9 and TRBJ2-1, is DSGVTQTPKHLITATGQRVTLRCSPRSGDLSVYWYQQSLDQGLQFLIQYYNGEERAKGNILERFSAQQFPDLHSELNLSSLELGDSALYFCASSTFSGVNEQFFGPGTRLTVL.

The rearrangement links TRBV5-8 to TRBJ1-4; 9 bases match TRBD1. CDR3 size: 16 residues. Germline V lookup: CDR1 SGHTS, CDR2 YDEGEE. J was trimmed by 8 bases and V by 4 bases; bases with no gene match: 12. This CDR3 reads CASSKGQGGVTEKLFF. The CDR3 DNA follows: TGTGCCAGCAGCAAGGGACAGGGAGGGGTTACGGAAAAACTGTTTTTT.

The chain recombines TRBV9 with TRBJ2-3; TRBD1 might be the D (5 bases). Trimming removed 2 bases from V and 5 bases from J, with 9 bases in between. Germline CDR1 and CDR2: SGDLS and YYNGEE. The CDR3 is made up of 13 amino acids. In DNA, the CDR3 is TGTGCCAGCAGCGTTCATCAGGGAGATACGCAGTATTTT. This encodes CASSVHQGDTQYF.

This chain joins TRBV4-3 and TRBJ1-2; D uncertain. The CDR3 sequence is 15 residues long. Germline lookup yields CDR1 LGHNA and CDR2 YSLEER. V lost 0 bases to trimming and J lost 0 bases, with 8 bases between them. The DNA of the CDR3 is TGCGCCAGCAGCCAAGATCGGTTTTCTAACTATGGCTACACCTTC. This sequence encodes CASSQDRFSNYGYTF.

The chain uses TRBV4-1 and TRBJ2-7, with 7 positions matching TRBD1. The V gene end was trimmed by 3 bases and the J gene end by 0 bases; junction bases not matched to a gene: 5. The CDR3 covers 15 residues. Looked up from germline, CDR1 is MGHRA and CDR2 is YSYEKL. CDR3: CASSQGQKSSYEQYF. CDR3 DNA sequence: TGCGCCAGCAGCCAGGGACAGAAGAGCTCCTACGAGCAGTACTTC.

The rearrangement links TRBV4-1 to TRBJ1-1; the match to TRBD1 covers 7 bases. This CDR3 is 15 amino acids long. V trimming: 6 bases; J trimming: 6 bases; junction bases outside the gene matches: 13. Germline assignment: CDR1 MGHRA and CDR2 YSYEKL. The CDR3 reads CASRLRQGFISEAFF. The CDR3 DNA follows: TGCGCCAGCAGACTTAGACAGGGTTTTATCTCTGAAGCTTTCTTT.

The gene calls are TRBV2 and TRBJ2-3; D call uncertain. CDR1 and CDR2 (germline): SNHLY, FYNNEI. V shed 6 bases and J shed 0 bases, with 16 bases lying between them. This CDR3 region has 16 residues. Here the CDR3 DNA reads TGTGCCAGCAGCCCTATTCTGACCAGGAGCACAGATACGCAGTATTTT. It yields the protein CASSPILTRSTDTQYF.

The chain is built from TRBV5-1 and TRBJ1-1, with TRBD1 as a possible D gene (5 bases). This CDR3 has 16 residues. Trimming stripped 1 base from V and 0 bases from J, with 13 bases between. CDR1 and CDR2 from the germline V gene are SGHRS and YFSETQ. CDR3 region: CASSLFRQTMNTEAFF. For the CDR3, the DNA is TGCGCCAGCAGCTTGTTCAGACAGACCATGAACACTGAAGCTTTCTTT.